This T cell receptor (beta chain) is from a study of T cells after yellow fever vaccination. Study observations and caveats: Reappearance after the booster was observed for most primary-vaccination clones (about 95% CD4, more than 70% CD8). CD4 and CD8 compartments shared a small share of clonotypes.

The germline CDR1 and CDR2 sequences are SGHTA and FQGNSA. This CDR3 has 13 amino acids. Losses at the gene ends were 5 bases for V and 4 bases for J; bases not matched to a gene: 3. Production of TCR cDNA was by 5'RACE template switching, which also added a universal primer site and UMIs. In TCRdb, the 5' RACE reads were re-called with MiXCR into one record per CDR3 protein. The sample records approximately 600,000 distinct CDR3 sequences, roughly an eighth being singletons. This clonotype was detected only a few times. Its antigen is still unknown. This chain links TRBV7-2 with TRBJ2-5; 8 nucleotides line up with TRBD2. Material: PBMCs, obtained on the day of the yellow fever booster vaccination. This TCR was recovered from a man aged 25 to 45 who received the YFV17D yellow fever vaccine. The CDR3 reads CASSRTSGETQYF. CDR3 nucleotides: TGTGCCAGCAGCCGAACTAGCGGAGAGACCCAGTACTTC.